Sequencing of this T cell receptor beta chain was carried out in a study of blood T cells in healthy people across ages. Whole-study context: Per two T cells, template switching captured roughly one barcoded beta molecule.

There are 15 residues in the CDR3. The V gene's germline CDR1 is LGHNA and CDR2 YSLEER. Trimming took 0 bases from V and 5 from J; bases not matched to a gene: 3. Every sample yielded at least 6.5 million isolated PBMCs. Findings of the study overall: Higher diversity, along with more naive CD4+ cells, distinguished long-lived donors from aged donors.

As for this clonotype: The antigen remains undetermined.

A second PCR of 7 to 11 cycles used a sample-barcoded 5' primer and a J-beta primer mix. TCRdb itself ran the 5' RACE reads through MiXCR, one entry per CDR3 protein. There are 1.5 million to 1.8 million distinct CDR3 sequences in the sample; under 55% occur only once, and about 4% lies in the top ten. Sequencing was done on a sample of blood. This receptor was obtained from a young woman in good health. This chain joins TRBV4-3 and TRBJ1-4; 7 bases line up with TRBD1. The CDR3 DNA reads as TGCGCCAGCAGCCAAGATGTGACAGGGAATGAAAAACTGTTTTTT. This codes for CASSQDVTGNEKLFF.